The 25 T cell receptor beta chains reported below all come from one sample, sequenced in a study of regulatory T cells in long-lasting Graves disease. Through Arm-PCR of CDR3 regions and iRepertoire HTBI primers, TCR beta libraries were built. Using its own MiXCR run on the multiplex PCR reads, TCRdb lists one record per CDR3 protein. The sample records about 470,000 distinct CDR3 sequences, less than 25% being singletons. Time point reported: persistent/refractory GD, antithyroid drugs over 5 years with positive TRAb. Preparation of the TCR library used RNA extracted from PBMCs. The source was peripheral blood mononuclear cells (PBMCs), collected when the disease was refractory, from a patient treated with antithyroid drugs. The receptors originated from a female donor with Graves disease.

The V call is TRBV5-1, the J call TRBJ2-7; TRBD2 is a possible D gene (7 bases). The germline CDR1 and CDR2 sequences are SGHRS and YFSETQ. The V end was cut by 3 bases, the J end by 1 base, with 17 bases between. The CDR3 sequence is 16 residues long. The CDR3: CASSSVGGPLSYEQYF. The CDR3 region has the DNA TGCGCCAGCAGCTCGGTGGGGGGGCCACTTTCCTACGAGCAGTACTTC.

CDR3 DNA: TGTGCCAGCTCACTTAAAGCCCACGGAGCTAATGAAAAACTGTTTTTT. Amino acids: CASSLKAHGANEKLFF. This chain links TRBV18 with TRBJ1-4; D gene ambiguous. CDR1 KGHSH and CDR2 LQKENI come from the germline V gene. V lost 4 bases and J 3 bases, leaving 15 bases between the germline ends. The CDR3 spans 16 residues.

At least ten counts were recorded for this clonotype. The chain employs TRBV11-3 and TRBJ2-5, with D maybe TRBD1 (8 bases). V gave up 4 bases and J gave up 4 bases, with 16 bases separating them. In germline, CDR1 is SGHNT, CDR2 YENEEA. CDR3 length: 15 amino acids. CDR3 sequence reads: CASSSGGRGGETQYF. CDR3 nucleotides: TGTGCCAGCAGCTCAGGGGGCAGGGGGGGAGAGACCCAGTACTTC.

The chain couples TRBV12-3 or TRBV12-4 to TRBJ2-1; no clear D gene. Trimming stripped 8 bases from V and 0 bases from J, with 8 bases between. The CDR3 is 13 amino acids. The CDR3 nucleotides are TGTGCCAGCTGGGGTAGCTCCTACAATGAGCAGTTCTTC. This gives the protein CASWGSSYNEQFF.

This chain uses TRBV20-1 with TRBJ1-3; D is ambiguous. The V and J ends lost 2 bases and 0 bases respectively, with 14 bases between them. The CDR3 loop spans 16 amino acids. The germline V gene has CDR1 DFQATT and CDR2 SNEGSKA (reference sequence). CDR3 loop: CSARPLDSRSGNTIYF. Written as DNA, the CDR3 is TGCAGTGCTAGACCCTTGGACTCCCGCTCTGGAAACACCATATATTTT.

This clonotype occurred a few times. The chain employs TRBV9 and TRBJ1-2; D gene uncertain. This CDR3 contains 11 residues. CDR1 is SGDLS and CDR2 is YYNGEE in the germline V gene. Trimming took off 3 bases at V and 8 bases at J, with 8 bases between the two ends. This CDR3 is CASSAPRGYTF. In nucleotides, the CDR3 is TGTGCCAGCAGCGCTCCTCGCGGCTACACCTTC.

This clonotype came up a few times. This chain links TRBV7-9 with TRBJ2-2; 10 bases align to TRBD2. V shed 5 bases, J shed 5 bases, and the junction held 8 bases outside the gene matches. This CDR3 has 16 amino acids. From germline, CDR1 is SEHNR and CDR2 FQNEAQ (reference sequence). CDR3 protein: CASSPIAGGLTGELFF. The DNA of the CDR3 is TGTGCCAGCAGCCCTATAGCGGGAGGTCTGACCGGGGAGCTGTTTTTT.

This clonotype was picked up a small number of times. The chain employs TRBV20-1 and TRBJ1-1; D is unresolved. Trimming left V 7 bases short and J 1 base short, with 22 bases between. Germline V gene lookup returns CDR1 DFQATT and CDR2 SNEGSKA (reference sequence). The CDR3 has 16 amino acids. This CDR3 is CSGATQRSAWNTEAFF. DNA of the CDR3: TGCAGTGGGGCCACTCAACGGTCAGCATGGAACACTGAAGCTTTCTTT.

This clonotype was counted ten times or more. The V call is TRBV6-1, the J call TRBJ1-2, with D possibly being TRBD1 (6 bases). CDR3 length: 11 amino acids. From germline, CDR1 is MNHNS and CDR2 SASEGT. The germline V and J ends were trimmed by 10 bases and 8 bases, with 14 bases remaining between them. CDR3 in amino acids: CATRGPWGYTF. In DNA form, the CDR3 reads TGTGCCACCAGGGGTCCTTGGGGCTACACCTTC.

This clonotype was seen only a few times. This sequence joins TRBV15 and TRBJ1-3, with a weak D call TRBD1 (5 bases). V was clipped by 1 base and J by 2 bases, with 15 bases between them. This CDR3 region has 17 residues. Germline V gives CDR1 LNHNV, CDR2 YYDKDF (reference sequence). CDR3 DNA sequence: TGTGCCACCAGCAGAGGGGACCTCGGAGGAGCTGGAAACACCATATATTTT. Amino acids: CATSRGDLGGAGNTIYF.

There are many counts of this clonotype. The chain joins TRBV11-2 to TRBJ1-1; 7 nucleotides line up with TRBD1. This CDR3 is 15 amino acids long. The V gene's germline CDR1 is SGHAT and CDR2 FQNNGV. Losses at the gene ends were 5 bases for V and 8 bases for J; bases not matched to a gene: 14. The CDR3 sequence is CASSPTSGAQGEAFF. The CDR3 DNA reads TGTGCCAGCAGCCCTACCTCCGGGGCACAGGGGGAAGCTTTCTTT.

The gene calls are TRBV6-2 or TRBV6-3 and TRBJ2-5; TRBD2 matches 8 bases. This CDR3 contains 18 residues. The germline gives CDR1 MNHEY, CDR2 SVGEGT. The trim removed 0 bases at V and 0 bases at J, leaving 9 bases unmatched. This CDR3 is CASSYSFGSSGYQETQYF. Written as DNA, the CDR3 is TGTGCCAGCAGTTACTCTTTTGGATCTAGCGGGTACCAAGAGACCCAGTACTTC.

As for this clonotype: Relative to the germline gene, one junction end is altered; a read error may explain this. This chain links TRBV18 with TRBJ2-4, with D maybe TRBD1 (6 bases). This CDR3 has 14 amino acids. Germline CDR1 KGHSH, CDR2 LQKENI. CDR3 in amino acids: CASSRLGAKNIQHF. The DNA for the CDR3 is TGTGCCAGCTCACGACTGGGGGCCAAAAACATTCAGCACTTC.

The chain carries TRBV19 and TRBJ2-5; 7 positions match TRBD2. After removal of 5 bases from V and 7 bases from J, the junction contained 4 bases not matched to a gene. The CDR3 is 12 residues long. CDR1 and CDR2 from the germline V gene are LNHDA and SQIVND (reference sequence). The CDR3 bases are TGTGCCAGTAGTCTCCCGGGGGGGACCCAGTACTTC. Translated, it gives CASSLPGGTQYF.

The CDR3 DNA reads as TGTGCCAGCAGCGTTTTGCTAGCCAGGGAGCAGTACTTC. Its translation: CASSVLLAREQYF. This chain links TRBV7-9 with TRBJ2-7, with D maybe TRBD2 (5 bases). Trimming took off 5 bases at V and 7 bases at J, with 15 bases between the two ends. The CDR3 spans 13 residues. In germline, CDR1 is SEHNR, CDR2 FQNEAQ (reference sequence).

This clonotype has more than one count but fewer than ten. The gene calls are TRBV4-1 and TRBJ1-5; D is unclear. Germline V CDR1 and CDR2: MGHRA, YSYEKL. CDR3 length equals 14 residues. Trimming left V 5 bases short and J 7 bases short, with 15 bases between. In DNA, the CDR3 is TGCGCCAGCAGCTCAGGACCCGAGGGCCAGCCCCAGCATTTT. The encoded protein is CASSSGPEGQPQHF.

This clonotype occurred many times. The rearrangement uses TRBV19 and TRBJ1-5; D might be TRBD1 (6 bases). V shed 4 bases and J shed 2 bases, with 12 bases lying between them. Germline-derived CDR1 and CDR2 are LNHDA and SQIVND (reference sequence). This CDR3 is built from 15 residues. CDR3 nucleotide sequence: TGTGCCAGTAGTAGGGGGCTCTATGGCAATCAGCCCCAGCATTTT. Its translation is CASSRGLYGNQPQHF.

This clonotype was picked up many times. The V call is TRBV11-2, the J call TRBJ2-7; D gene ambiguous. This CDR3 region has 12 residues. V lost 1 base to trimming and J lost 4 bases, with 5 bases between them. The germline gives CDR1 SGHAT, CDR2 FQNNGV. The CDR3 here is CASSLAPYEQYF. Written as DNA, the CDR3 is TGTGCCAGCAGCTTAGCCCCTTACGAGCAGTACTTC. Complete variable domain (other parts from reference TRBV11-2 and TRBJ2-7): EAGVAQSPRYKIIEKRQSVAFWCNPISGHATLYWYQQILGQGPKLLIQFQNNGVVDDSQLPKDRFSAERLKGVDSTLKIQPAKLEDSAVYLCASSLAPYEQYFGPGTRLTVT.

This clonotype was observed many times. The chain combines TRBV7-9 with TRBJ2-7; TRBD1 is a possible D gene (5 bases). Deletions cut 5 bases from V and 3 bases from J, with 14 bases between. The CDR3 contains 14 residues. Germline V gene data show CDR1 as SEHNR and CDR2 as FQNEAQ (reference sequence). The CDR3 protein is CASSQTANRYEQYF. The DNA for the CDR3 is TGTGCCAGCAGCCAGACAGCGAACCGCTACGAGCAGTACTTC.

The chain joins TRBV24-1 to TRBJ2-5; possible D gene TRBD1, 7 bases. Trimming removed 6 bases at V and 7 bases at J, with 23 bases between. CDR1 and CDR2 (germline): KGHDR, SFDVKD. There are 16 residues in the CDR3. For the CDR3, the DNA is TGTGCCACCAGTACGGGCAGGGGGGCCAGGTTGGGGACCCAGTACTTC. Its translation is CATSTGRGARLGTQYF.

The CDR3 DNA is TGTGCCAGCAGTCGGACAGACTCCCAAGAGACCCAGTACTTC. Amino acids: CASSRTDSQETQYF. J is TRBJ2-5 and V is TRBV28; possible D gene TRBD1, 6 bases. Per germline, CDR1 MDHEN and CDR2 SYDVKM. V lost 5 bases and J 1 base, leaving 11 bases between the germline ends. The CDR3 spans 14 residues.

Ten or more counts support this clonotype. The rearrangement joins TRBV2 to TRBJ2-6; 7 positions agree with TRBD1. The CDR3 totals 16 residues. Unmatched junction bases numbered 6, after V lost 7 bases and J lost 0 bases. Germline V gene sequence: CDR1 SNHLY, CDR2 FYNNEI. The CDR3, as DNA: TGTGCCAGCATCAAAACAGGGGTCTCTGGGGCCAACGTCCTGACTTTC. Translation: CASIKTGVSGANVLTF.

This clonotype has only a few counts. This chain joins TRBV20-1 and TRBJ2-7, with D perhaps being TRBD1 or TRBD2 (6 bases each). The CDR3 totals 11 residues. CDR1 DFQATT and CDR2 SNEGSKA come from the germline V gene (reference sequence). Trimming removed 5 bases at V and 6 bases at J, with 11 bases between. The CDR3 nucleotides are TGCAGTGCTCCCGGGGGCCTCGAGCAGTACTTC. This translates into CSAPGGLEQYF.

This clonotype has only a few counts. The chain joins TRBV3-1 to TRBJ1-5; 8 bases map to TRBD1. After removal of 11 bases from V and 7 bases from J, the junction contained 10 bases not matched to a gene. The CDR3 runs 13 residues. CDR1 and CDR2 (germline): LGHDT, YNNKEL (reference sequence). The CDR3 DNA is TGTGCCTCCGGGGGGACAGGTGGACAGCCCCAGCATTTT. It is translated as CASGGTGGQPQHF.

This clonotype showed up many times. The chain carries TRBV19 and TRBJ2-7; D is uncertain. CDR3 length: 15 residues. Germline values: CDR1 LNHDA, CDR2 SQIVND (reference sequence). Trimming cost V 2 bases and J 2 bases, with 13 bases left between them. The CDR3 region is CASSIRSDSPYEQYF. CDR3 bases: TGTGCCAGTAGTATAAGGTCAGACTCACCCTACGAGCAGTACTTC.